The present T cell receptor (beta chain) was sequenced within a study of blood T cell repertoires in COVID-19. Trimming cost V 3 bases and J 1 base, with 8 bases left between them. Germline V gives CDR1 SGDLS, CDR2 YYNGEE. CDR3 length equals 13 residues. Clones were read by immunoSEQ multiplex PCR, and TCRdb kept only the in-frame ones, dropping some. The repertoire holds 34,000 or so clones, with 80% to 90% as singletons. The sequence derives from a man aged 60 to 75 with active COVID-19. The sample taken for sequencing was peripheral blood. The chain recombines TRBV9 with TRBJ2-7; tentatively, D is TRBD1 (6 bases). The DNA of the CDR3 is TGTGCCAGCAGCGAGGGGGATTCCTACGAGCAGTACTTC. Protein product: CASSEGDSYEQYF.